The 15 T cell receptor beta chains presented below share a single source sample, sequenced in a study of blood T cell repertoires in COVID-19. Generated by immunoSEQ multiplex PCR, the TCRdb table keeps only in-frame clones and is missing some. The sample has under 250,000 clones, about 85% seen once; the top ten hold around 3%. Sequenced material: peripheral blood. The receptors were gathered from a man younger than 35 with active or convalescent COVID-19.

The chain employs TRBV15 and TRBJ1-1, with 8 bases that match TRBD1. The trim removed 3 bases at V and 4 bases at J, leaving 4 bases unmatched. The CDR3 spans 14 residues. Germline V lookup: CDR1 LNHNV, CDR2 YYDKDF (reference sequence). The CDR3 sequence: CATSSGQGSTEAFF. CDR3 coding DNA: TGTGCCACCAGCAGCGGACAGGGATCCACTGAAGCTTTCTTT.

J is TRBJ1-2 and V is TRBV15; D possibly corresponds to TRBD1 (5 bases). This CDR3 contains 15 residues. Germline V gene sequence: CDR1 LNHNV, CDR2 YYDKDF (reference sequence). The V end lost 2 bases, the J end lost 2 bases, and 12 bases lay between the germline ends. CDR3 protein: CATSRPTDRNYGYTF. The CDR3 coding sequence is TGTGCCACCAGCAGACCAACCGACAGAAACTATGGCTACACCTTC. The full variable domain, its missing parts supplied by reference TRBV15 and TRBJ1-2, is DAMVIQNPRYQVTQFGKPVTLSCSQTLNHNVMYWYQQKSSQAPKLLFHYYDKDFNNEADTPDNFQSRRPNTSFCFLDIRSPGLGDTAMYLCATSRPTDRNYGYTFGSGTRLTVV.

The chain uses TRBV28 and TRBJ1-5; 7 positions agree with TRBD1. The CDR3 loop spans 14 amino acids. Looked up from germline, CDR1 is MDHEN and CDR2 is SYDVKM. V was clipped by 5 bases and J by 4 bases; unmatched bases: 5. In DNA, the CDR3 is TGTGCCAGCAGTGTGACAGGGTCGAATCAGCCCCAGCATTTT. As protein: CASSVTGSNQPQHF.

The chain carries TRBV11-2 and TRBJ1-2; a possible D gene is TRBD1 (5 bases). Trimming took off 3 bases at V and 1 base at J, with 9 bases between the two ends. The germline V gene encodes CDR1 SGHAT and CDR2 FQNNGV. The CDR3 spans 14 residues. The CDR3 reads CASSFQGLNYGYTF. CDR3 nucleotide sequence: TGTGCCAGCAGCTTTCAGGGACTTAACTATGGCTACACCTTC.

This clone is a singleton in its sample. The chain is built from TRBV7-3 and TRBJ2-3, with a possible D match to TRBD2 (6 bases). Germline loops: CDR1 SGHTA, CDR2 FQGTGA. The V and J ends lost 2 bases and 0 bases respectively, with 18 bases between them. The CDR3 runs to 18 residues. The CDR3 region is CASSLAGNGIISTDTQYF. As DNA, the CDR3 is TGTGCCAGCAGCTTAGCGGGGAACGGCATAATAAGCACAGATACGCAGTATTTT.

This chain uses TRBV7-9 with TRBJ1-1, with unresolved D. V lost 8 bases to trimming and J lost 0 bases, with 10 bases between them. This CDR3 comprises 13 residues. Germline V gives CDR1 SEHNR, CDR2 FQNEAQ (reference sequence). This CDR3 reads CASGAAVNTEAFF. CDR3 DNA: TGTGCCAGCGGCGCTGCGGTGAACACTGAAGCTTTCTTT. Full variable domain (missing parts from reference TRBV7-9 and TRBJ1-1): DTGVSQNPRHKITKRGQNVTFRCDPISEHNRLYWYRQTLGQGPEFLTYFQNEAQLEKSRLLSDRFSAERPKGSFSTLEIQRTEQGDSAMYLCASGAAVNTEAFFGQGTRLTVV.

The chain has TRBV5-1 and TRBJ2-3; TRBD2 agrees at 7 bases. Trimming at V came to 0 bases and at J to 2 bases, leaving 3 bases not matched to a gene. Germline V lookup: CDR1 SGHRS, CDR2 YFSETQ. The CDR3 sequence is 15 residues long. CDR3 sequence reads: CASSLVAGPTDTQYF. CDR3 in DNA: TGCGCCAGCAGCTTGGTAGCGGGCCCCACAGATACGCAGTATTTT.

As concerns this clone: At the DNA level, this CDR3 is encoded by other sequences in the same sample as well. DNA of the CDR3: TGTGCCAGCAGCTTAAGCGGGGGGCTCACAGATACGCAGTATTTT. Translating it yields CASSLSGGLTDTQYF. J is TRBJ2-3 and V is TRBV7-3; 8 bases align to TRBD2. The CDR3 extends over 15 amino acids. Germline V gene sequence: CDR1 SGHTA, CDR2 FQGTGA. Losses at the gene ends were 1 base for V and 2 bases for J; bases not matched to a gene: 2.

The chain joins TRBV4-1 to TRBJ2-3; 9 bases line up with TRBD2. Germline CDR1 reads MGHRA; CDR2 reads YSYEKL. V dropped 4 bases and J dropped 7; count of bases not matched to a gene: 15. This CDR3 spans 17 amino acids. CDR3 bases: TGCGCCAGCAGCCGTGTTGCGGGAGGGCCAGAGGGATATACGCAGTATTTT. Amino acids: CASSRVAGGPEGYTQYF.

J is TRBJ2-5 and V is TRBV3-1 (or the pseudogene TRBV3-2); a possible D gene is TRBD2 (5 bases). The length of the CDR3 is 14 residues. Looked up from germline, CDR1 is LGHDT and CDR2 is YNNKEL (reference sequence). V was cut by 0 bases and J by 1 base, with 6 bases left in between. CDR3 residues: CASSQDTSQETQYF. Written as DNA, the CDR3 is TGTGCCAGCAGCCAAGATACTAGCCAAGAGACCCAGTACTTC.

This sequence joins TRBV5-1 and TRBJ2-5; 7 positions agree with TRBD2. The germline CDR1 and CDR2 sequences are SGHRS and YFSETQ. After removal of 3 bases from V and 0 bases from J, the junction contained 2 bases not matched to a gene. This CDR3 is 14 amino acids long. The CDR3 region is CASSSGLDQETQYF. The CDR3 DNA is TGCGCCAGCAGCTCCGGACTAGACCAAGAGACCCAGTACTTC.

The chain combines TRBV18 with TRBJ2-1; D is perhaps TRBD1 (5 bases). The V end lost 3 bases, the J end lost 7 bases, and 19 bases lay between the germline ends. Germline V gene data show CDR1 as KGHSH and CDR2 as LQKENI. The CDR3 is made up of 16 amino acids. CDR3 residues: CASSPQGRAIGNEQFF. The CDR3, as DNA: TGTGCCAGCTCACCTCAAGGCAGGGCCATCGGGAATGAGCAGTTCTTC.

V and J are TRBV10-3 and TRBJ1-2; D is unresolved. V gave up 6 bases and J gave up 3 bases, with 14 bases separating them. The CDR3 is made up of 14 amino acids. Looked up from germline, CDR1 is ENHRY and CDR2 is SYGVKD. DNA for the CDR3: TGTGCCATCAGCCAATATACTCGGGACTATGGCTACACCTTC. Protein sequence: CAISQYTRDYGYTF.

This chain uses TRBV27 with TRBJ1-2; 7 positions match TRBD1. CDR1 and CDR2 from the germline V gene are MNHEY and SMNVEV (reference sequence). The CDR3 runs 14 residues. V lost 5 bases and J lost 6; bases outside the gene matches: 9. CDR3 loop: CASSLRGQVHGYTF. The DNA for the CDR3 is TGTGCCAGCAGTCTCCGAGGACAGGTCCATGGCTACACCTTC.

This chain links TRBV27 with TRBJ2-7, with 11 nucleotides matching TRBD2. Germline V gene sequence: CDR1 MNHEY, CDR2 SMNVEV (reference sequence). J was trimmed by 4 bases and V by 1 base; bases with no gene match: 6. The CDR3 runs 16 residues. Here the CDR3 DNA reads TGTGCCAGCAGTTTATTATTAGCGGGGGGGGCGTACGAGCAGTACTTC. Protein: CASSLLLAGGAYEQYF.